This is a list of T cell receptor beta chains from one sample in a study of blood T cells in healthy people across ages. TCRdb itself ran the 5' RACE reads through MiXCR, one entry per CDR3 protein. The repertoire includes approximately 1,000,000 distinct CDR3 sequences, roughly two fifths of them detected once, and around 12% sits in the top ten. Sample: blood. These TCRs come from a man aged 18 to 29 in good health. Each CDR3 is given with its conserved first and last residue. The D gene is left open where the match is weak. Part of the rows lack a size; the others show once, few, many or a class for expanded clones.

15,TRBV12-3/TRBV12-4,TRBD1,few,TRBJ1-5,CASSPGGWSNQPQHF,TGTGCCAGCAGTCCAGGGGGCTGGAGCAATCAGCCCCAGCATTTT
17,TRBV12-3/TRBV12-4,.,few,TRBJ1-6,CASSFAGTSSYNSPLHF,TGTGCCAGCAGTTTCGCCGGTACAAGCTCCTATAATTCACCCCTCCACTTT
16,TRBV2,.,.,TRBJ1-6,CASRAQGSSYNSPLHF,TGTGCCAGCAGGGCACAGGGTTCTTCCTATAATTCACCCCTCCACTTT
15,TRBV11-1,.,.,TRBJ2-5,CASRQDAAGAETQYF,TGTGCCAGCAGGCAAGATGCAGCGGGTGCGGAGACCCAGTACTTC
12,TRBV10-3,.,many,TRBJ2-3,CAISSSTDTQYF,TGTGCCATCAGTTCTAGCACAGATACGCAGTATTTT
15,TRBV3-1,.,.,TRBJ1-1,CASSWVRAGHTEAFF,TGTGCCAGCAGTTGGGTTCGGGCGGGCCACACTGAAGCTTTCTTT
17,TRBV7-9,TRBD1,once,TRBJ1-2,CASSFGQGARTNYGYTF,TGTGCCAGCAGCTTCGGTCAGGGGGCGAGAACTAACTATGGCTACACCTTC
18,TRBV12-3/TRBV12-4,TRBD2,.,TRBJ2-1,CASSLGPGLAGNYNEQFF,TGTGCCAGCAGTTTAGGCCCGGGACTAGCGGGGAACTACAATGAGCAGTTCTTC
15,TRBV5-1,.,.,TRBJ2-5,CASSLGVGYPETQYF,TGCGCCAGCAGCTTGGGGGTTGGATACCCAGAGACCCAGTACTTC
15,TRBV7-2,TRBD2,.,TRBJ2-5,CASSKPGGLQETQYF,TGTGCCAGCAGCAAACCGGGAGGCCTCCAAGAGACCCAGTACTTC
15,TRBV7-2,.,once,TRBJ1-2,CASSPLDRLWGGYTF,TGTGCCAGCAGCCCTTTAGACAGGCTGTGGGGTGGCTACACCTTC
16,TRBV4-1,TRBD2,few,TRBJ2-3,CASSQVGLAGTDTQYF,TGCGCCAGCAGCCAAGTGGGACTAGCGGGGACAGATACGCAGTATTTT
14,TRBV6-5,TRBD1,.,TRBJ2-5,CASSYGTAYNEQYF,TGTGCCAGCAGTTACGGGACAGCCTACAATGAGCAGTACTTC
16,TRBV5-4,.,.,TRBJ2-1,CASSSYLGTGYNEQFF,TGTGCCAGCAGCTCCTACCTCGGGACGGGCTACAATGAGCAGTTCTTC
22,TRBV12-3/TRBV12-4,.,few,TRBJ1-1,CASSWDWMVREDFGPVNTEAFF,TGTGCCAGCAGTTGGGACTGGATGGTTAGGGAAGACTTTGGACCGGTGAACACTGAAGCTTTCTTT
15,TRBV9,TRBD2,.,TRBJ2-3,CASSLGLAGPSSQYF,TGTGCCAGCAGCCTTGGACTAGCGGGGCCGAGTTCGCAGTATTTT
15,TRBV7-2,.,.,TRBJ1-1,CASSEGGDLNTEAFF,TGTGCCAGCAGCGAGGGGGGAGACTTGAACACTGAAGCTTTCTTT
13,TRBV20-1,.,few,TRBJ1-2,CSAQGQGTYGYTF,TGCAGTGCCCAGGGGCAGGGAACTTATGGCTACACCTTC
16,TRBV6-5,.,.,TRBJ1-2,CASSYYGSEANYGYTF,TGTGCCAGCAGTTACTATGGGAGCGAGGCCAACTATGGCTACACCTTC
13,TRBV20-1,TRBD1,.,TRBJ2-3,CSATGTGTDAQYF,TGCAGTGCTACCGGGACAGGGACAGATGCGCAGTATTTT
13,TRBV14,.,.,TRBJ2-1,CASNQAGGREQFF,TGTGCCAGCAACCAAGCCGGGGGCAGAGAGCAGTTCTTC
16,TRBV4-3,.,.,TRBJ2-7,CASSQGFADYYNEQYF,TGCGCCAGCAGCCAGGGGTTTGCTGATTACTACAATGAGCAGTACTTC
15,TRBV4-1,.,.,TRBJ2-3,CASSQDADTADTQYF,TGCGCCAGCAGCCAAGATGCGGACACTGCAGATACGCAGTATTTT
16,TRBV24-1,TRBD1,few,TRBJ2-5,CATSDIAGTGEETQYF,TGTGCCACCAGTGATATAGCCGGGACAGGGGAAGAGACCCAGTACTTC
14,TRBV3-1,.,.,TRBJ1-5,CASSQGDTDQPQHF,TGTGCCAGCAGCCAAGGGGACACAGATCAGCCCCAGCATTTT
16,TRBV6-5,TRBD2,.,TRBJ2-7,CASRTGGGANYPEQYF,TGTGCCAGCAGAACTGGCGGGGGAGCTAATTATCCCGAGCAGTACTTC
15,TRBV7-9,.,.,TRBJ2-1,CASSTPRGPYNEQFF,TGTGCCAGCAGCACCCCGAGAGGACCCTACAATGAGCAGTTCTTC
16,TRBV6-1,TRBD1,few,TRBJ1-6,CASSELYRGKDSPLHF,TGTGCCAGCAGTGAACTCTACAGGGGGAAGGATTCACCCCTCCACTTT
13,TRBV5-1,.,.,TRBJ1-1,CASSGPSRTEAFF,TGCGCCAGCAGCGGGCCCAGTCGGACTGAAGCTTTCTTT
12,TRBV9,.,.,TRBJ1-2,CASSPGEYGYTF,TGTGCCAGCAGTCCTGGAGAATATGGCTACACCTTC
16,TRBV2,TRBD1,few,TRBJ2-1,CASSGRRDRGSDEQFF,TGTGCCAGCAGTGGCCGCCGGGACAGGGGGAGTGATGAGCAGTTCTTC
14,TRBV7-6,TRBD2,.,TRBJ2-3,CASSFGDYPDTQYF,TGTGCCAGCAGCTTCGGGGACTATCCAGATACGCAGTATTTT
14,TRBV6-6,.,.,TRBJ1-6,CASSSRVPDSPPHF,TGTGCCAGCAGTTCCCGGGTCCCAGATTCACCCCCCCACTTT
16,TRBV9,TRBD1,few,TRBJ2-5,CASSVAATRGQETQYF,TGTGCCAGCAGCGTAGCTGCAACCAGGGGGCAAGAGACCCAGTACTTC
14,TRBV4-1,.,.,TRBJ2-5,CASSQGRNRETQYF,TGCGCCAGCAGCCAAGGCAGGAACCGAGAGACCCAGTACTTC
16,TRBV12-3/TRBV12-4,.,.,TRBJ2-1,CASSLGRTDSYNEQFF,TGTGCCAGCAGTTTAGGGAGGACAGATTCCTACAATGAGCAGTTCTTC
14,TRBV27,TRBD1,.,TRBJ2-3,CASIPGQGADTQYF,TGTGCCAGCATTCCTGGACAGGGGGCGGATACGCAGTATTTT
16,TRBV10-3,TRBD1,.,TRBJ1-1,CAISESSRDRNTGAFF,TGTGCCATCAGTGAGTCGTCCCGGGACAGGAACACTGGAGCTTTCTTT
18,TRBV19,.,.,TRBJ2-3,CASTKWGRTPASTDTQYF,TGTGCCAGTACCAAATGGGGAAGGACACCAGCTAGCACAGATACGCAGTATTTT
16,TRBV11-1,TRBD2,.,TRBJ2-1,CASGPRLAASYNEQFF,TGTGCCAGCGGTCCCAGACTAGCGGCCTCCTACAATGAGCAGTTCTTC
16,TRBV21-1,.,few,TRBJ1-6,CASSKIRRTMCSPLHF,TGTGCCAGCAGCAAAATTAGGCGGACTATGTGTTCACCCCTCCACTTT
15,TRBV6-2/TRBV6-3,TRBD1,few,TRBJ2-3,CASSRPQGSTDTQYF,TGTGCCAGCAGCCGCCCACAGGGGAGCACAGATACGCAGTATTTT
15,TRBV9,.,.,TRBJ1-1,CASSADGRSTTEAFF,TGTGCCAGCAGCGCAGACGGACGGAGCACCACTGAAGCTTTCTTT
11,TRBV12-3/TRBV12-4,.,many,TRBJ2-2,CASRLTGELFF,TGTGCCAGCAGGCTCACCGGGGAGCTGTTTTTT
16,TRBV20-1,TRBD1,few,TRBJ1-2,CSAPPGQRTFHYGYTF,TGCAGTGCCCCCCCGGGACAGAGAACCTTTCACTATGGCTACACCTTC
12,TRBV2,.,.,TRBJ1-2,CASNRARYGYTF,TGTGCCAGCAACCGGGCGCGGTATGGCTACACCTTC
17,TRBV18,.,.,TRBJ1-6,CASSPWGPPKDNSPLHF,TGTGCCAGCTCACCATGGGGGCCCCCGAAGGATAATTCACCCCTCCACTTT
15,TRBV25-1,.,once,TRBJ1-6,CASSEFGKGHSPLHF,TGTGCCAGCAGTGAATTTGGGAAGGGTCATTCACCCCTCCACTTT